Below, 20 T cell receptor beta chains from the same sample are listed, as sequenced in a study of regulatory T cells in long-lasting Graves disease. Time point described: persistent/refractory GD, antithyroid drugs over 5 years with positive TRAb. From PBMCs, RNA was extracted and then used to make the TCR library. To make TCR beta libraries, researchers used iRepertoire HTBI primers and Arm-PCR of CDR3 regions. MiXCR, applied by TCRdb to the multiplex PCR reads, yields one record per CDR3 protein. The top ten hold about 56% of the sample, which has a few hundred thousand distinct CDR3 sequences, roughly a fifth seen once. The material was peripheral blood mononuclear cells (PBMCs), obtained when the disease was refractory, from a patient treated with antithyroid drugs. Every receptor here comes from a female donor with Graves disease.

As for this clonotype: Given a much more abundant clone one base away, this may be a read error. The chain employs TRBV28 and TRBJ2-7, with D perhaps TRBD2 (5 bases). Trimming took 3 bases from V and 3 from J, leaving 15 bases between them. This CDR3 has 15 amino acids. The germline gives CDR1 MDHEN, CDR2 SYDVKM. Here the CDR3 DNA reads TGTGCCAGCAGTTTTTTAGTTCGGGGTAGCTACGAGCAGTACTTC. Amino acid sequence: CASSFLVRGSYEQYF.

The sample holds many counts of this clonotype. The J gene is TRBJ1-2, the V gene TRBV30, with D unclear. CDR1 GTSNPN and CDR2 SVGIG come from the germline V gene (reference sequence). Trimming removed 1 base from V and 8 bases from J, with 11 bases in between. This CDR3 is built from 12 residues. CDR3 sequence reads: CAWSASVGGYTF. The CDR3 DNA follows: TGTGCCTGGAGTGCCTCGGTTGGGGGCTACACCTTC. Full variable domain (remainder filled in from reference TRBV30 and TRBJ1-2): SQTIHQWPATLVQPVGSPLSLECTVEGTSNPNLYWYRQAAGRGLQLLFYSVGIGQISSEVPQNLSASRPQDRQFILSSKKLLLSDSGFYLCAWSASVGGYTFGSGTRLTVV.

The V and J genes are TRBV11-2 and TRBJ2-5; 9 nucleotides line up with TRBD2. The CDR3 consists of 16 residues. Germline V gene data show CDR1 as SGHAT and CDR2 as FQNNGV. The J segment lost 5 bases and the V segment lost 6 bases, leaving 13 bases of the junction unmatched. As DNA, the CDR3 is TGTGCCAGCAGTCGCCCCCGGGTAGCGGGAGCTGAGACCCAGTACTTC. Protein product: CASSRPRVAGAETQYF.

In this sample, this clonotype turned up a few times. This chain uses TRBV27 with TRBJ2-3; TRBD1 or TRBD2 may be the D gene (6 bases each). V was clipped by 10 bases and J by 5 bases, with 13 bases between them. Germline CDR1 is MNHEY and CDR2 is SMNVEV (reference sequence). The CDR3 is made up of 12 amino acids. In DNA, the CDR3 is TGTGCCACCCACGGGGGCCAAGATACGCAGTATTTT. Encoded protein: CATHGGQDTQYF.

The genes are TRBV6-1 and TRBJ1-5, with TRBD1 identical over 7 bases. Germline CDR1 MNHNS, CDR2 SASEGT. Trimming removed 7 bases from V and 0 bases from J; junction bases left unmatched: 6. The CDR3 runs to 15 residues. In nucleotides, the CDR3 is TGTGCCAGCACGGACAGGTCTTATAGCAATCAGCCCCAGCATTTT. Translating it yields CASTDRSYSNQPQHF.

The chain uses TRBV3-1 and TRBJ2-2, with 15 positions matching TRBD2. After removal of 4 bases from V and 7 bases from J, the junction contained 13 bases not matched to a gene. This CDR3 is built from 19 residues. Germline V gene data show CDR1 as LGHDT and CDR2 as YNNKEL (reference sequence). The DNA for the CDR3 is TGTGCCAGCAGCCCCTTGGTGTGGACTAGCGGGAGGGTAGGCGGGGAGCTGTTTTTT. It specifies CASSPLVWTSGRVGGELFF.

The rearrangement links TRBV20-1 to TRBJ1-2, with D maybe TRBD1 (5 bases). The germline V gene encodes CDR1 DFQATT and CDR2 SNEGSKA (reference sequence). The CDR3 extends over 15 amino acids. V shed 4 bases and J shed 3 bases, with 18 bases lying between them. The CDR3 region is CSAILGTPFYYGYTF. In nucleotides, the CDR3 is TGCAGTGCTATCCTCGGGACGCCCTTTTACTATGGCTACACCTTC.

This sequence joins TRBV19 and TRBJ2-5; TRBD1 matches 10 bases. The germline CDR1 and CDR2 sequences are LNHDA and SQIVND (reference sequence). There are 16 residues in the CDR3. After removal of 3 bases from V and 3 bases from J, the junction contained 7 bases not matched to a gene. The CDR3 sequence is CASSIGVGTGEETQYF. The CDR3 DNA reads TGTGCCAGTAGTATCGGCGTTGGGACAGGGGAAGAGACCCAGTACTTC.

This clonotype was counted at least ten times. The genes are TRBV6-1 and TRBJ2-7, with 9 bases lining up with TRBD1. The CDR3 sequence is 15 residues long. Germline assignment: CDR1 MNHNS and CDR2 SASEGT. V was clipped by 6 bases and J by 3 bases; unmatched bases: 9. CDR3 sequence: CASRYRQGDYYEQYF. CDR3 bases: TGTGCCAGCAGGTATCGACAGGGGGATTACTACGAGCAGTACTTC.

The chain employs TRBV9 and TRBJ1-1; D unclear. Trimming removed 2 bases from V and 5 bases from J, with 10 bases in between. This CDR3 is built from 13 residues. Germline V gene data show CDR1 as SGDLS and CDR2 as YYNGEE. CDR3: CASSVGPGTEAFF. CDR3 DNA sequence: TGTGCCAGCAGCGTCGGCCCGGGGACTGAAGCTTTCTTT.

Of note for this clonotype: Since a much larger clone is just one base distant, this may be a read error. The CDR3, as DNA: TGTGCCTGGGCGACAGGGGTACCTGAAAAACTGCTTTTT. Translated, it gives CAWATGVPEKLLF. The chain couples TRBV30 to TRBJ1-4; 8 nucleotides agree with TRBD1. Germline assignment: CDR1 GTSNPN and CDR2 SVGIG (reference sequence). This CDR3 is 13 amino acids long.

The chain is built from TRBV19 and TRBJ1-2; D gene unclear. Germline CDR1 and CDR2: LNHDA and SQIVND (reference sequence). The ends were cut back, 8 bases at V and 8 bases at J, with 15 bases in the middle. There are 12 residues in the CDR3. CDR3 sequence reads: CASSQQPRGYTF. CDR3 in DNA: TGTGCCAGTTCACAGCAGCCCCGGGGCTACACCTTC. The entire variable domain, with the rest obtained from reference TRBV19 and TRBJ1-2, is as follows: DGGITQSPKYLFRKEGQNVTLSCEQNLNHDAMYWYRQDPGQGLRLIYYSQIVNDFQKGDIAEGYSVSREKKESFPLTVTSAQKNPTAFYLCASSQQPRGYTFGSGTRLTVV.

J is TRBJ2-2 and V is TRBV24-1; 12 bases map to TRBD2. CDR1 and CDR2 (germline): KGHDR, SFDVKD. V was clipped by 4 bases and J by 7 bases; unmatched bases: 6. This CDR3 region has 16 residues. The CDR3 coding sequence is TGTGCCACCAGTGACCCGACTAGCGGGAGCGTCGGGGAGCTGTTTTTT. This translates into CATSDPTSGSVGELFF.

This clonotype showed up just once. V and J are TRBV20-1 and TRBJ2-3; 9 nucleotides match TRBD1. The germline CDR1 and CDR2 sequences are DFQATT and SNEGSKA (reference sequence). V dropped 4 bases and J dropped 3; count of bases not matched to a gene: 5. The CDR3 is made up of 14 amino acids. The CDR3 DNA is TGCAGTGCTACGGACAGGGGAGGTACAGATACGCAGTATTTT. This sequence encodes CSATDRGGTDTQYF.

This clonotype was seen a few times. The chain joins TRBV5-1 to TRBJ2-5; 8 bases align to TRBD2. V shed 3 bases, J shed 1 base, and the junction held 5 bases outside the gene matches. The CDR3 sequence is 15 residues long. Per the germline V gene, CDR1 is SGHRS and CDR2 is YFSETQ. The CDR3 here is CASSSLAGAQETQYF. CDR3 nucleotide sequence: TGCGCCAGCAGCTCCCTAGCGGGTGCCCAAGAGACCCAGTACTTC.

This clonotype was detected ten times or more. This chain joins TRBV6-1 and TRBJ1-1; 8 bases agree with TRBD1. The length of the CDR3 is 14 residues. Trimming removed 6 bases from V and 0 bases from J; junction bases left unmatched: 3. Looked up from germline, CDR1 is MNHNS and CDR2 is SASEGT. The DNA of the CDR3 is TGTGCCAGCAGACTGGGACAGGTGAACACTGAAGCTTTCTTT. Amino acids: CASRLGQVNTEAFF.

This chain uses TRBV7-9 with TRBJ2-7; TRBD2 agrees at 7 bases. The CDR3 extends over 17 amino acids. The J segment lost 0 bases and the V segment lost 5 bases, leaving 13 bases of the junction unmatched. Germline assignment: CDR1 SEHNR and CDR2 FQNEAQ (reference sequence). CDR3 DNA sequence: TGTGCCAGCAGCCAAGGGAGCGGGGCAGACGTCTCCTACGAGCAGTACTTC. This encodes CASSQGSGADVSYEQYF.

Ten or more counts support this clonotype. The genes are TRBV2 and TRBJ2-7; 10 nucleotides align to TRBD1. The J segment lost 1 base and the V segment lost 7 bases, leaving 4 bases of the junction unmatched. Germline-derived CDR1 and CDR2 are SNHLY and FYNNEI. The CDR3 has 14 amino acids. The CDR3 DNA reads as TGTGCCAGCAACGACAGGGGGCTGTCCTACGAGCAGTACTTC. Residues: CASNDRGLSYEQYF.

J is TRBJ1-4 and V is TRBV20-1, with D possibly being TRBD1 (6 bases). CDR3 length: 16 amino acids. V lost 0 bases, J lost 5 bases, and 16 bases lay in between. The germline V gene encodes CDR1 DFQATT and CDR2 SNEGSKA (reference sequence). CDR3: CSARDLFGQLNEKLFF. The DNA for the CDR3 is TGCAGTGCTAGAGATCTCTTTGGACAGCTGAATGAAAAACTGTTTTTT.

Ten or more counts support this clonotype. The chain carries TRBV20-1 and TRBJ2-7; 8 positions match TRBD2. The CDR3 length is 16 residues. Germline V gene data show CDR1 as DFQATT and CDR2 as SNEGSKA (reference sequence). V lost 0 bases to trimming and J lost 3 bases; unmatched junction nucleotides: 10. The CDR3 DNA reads as TGCAGTGCTAGAGATCCCGGGACTAGTAACGGCTACGAGCAGTACTTC. Translation gives CSARDPGTSNGYEQYF.